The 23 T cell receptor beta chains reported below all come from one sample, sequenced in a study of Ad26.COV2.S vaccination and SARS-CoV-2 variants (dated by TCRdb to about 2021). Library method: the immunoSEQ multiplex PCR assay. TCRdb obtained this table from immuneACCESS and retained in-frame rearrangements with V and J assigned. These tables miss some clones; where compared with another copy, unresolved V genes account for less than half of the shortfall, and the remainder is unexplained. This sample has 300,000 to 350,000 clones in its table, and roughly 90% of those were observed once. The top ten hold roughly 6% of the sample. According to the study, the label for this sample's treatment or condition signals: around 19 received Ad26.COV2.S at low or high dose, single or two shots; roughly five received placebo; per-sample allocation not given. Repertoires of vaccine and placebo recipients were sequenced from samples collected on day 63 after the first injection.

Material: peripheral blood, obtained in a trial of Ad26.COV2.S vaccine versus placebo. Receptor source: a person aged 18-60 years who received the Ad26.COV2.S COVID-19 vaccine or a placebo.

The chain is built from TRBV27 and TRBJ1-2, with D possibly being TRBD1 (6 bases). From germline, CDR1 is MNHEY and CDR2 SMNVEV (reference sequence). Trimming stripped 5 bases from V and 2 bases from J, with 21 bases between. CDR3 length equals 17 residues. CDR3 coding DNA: TGTGCCAGCAGTCAAGAGTGGGACACCCAGGGGAACTATGGCTACACCTTC. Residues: CASSQEWDTQGNYGYTF.

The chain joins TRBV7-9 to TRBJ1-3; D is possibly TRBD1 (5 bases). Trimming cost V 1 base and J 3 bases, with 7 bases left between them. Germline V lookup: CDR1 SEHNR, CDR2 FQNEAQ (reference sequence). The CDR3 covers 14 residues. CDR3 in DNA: TGTGCCAGCAGCTTAGGGGGCTTTGGAAACACCATATATTTT. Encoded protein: CASSLGGFGNTIYF.

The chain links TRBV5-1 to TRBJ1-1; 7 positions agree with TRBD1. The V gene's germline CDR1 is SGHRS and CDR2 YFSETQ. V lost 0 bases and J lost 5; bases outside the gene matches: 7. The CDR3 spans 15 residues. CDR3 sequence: CASSLGDRGWTEAFF. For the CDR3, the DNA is TGCGCCAGCAGCTTGGGGGACAGAGGTTGGACTGAAGCTTTCTTT.

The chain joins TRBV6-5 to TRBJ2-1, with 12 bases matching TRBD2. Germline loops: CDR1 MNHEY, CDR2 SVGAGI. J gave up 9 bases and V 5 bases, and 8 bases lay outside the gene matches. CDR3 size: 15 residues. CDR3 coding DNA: TGTGCCAGCAGTCCCGGGACTAGCGGGCGGGGTGAGCAGTTCTTC. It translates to CASSPGTSGRGEQFF.

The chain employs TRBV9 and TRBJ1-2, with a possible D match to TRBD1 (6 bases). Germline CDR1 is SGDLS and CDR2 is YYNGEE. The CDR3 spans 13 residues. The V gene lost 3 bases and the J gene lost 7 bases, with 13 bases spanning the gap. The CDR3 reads CASSGVQGSGYTF. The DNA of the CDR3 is TGTGCCAGCAGCGGAGTACAGGGTTCTGGCTACACCTTC.

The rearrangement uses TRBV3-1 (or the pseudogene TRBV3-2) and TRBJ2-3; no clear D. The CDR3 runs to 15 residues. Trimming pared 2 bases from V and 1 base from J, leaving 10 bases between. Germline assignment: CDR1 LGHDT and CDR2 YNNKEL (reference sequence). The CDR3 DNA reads TGTGCCAGCAGCCAATACCAGATCGGCACAGATACGCAGTATTTT. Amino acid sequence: CASSQYQIGTDTQYF.

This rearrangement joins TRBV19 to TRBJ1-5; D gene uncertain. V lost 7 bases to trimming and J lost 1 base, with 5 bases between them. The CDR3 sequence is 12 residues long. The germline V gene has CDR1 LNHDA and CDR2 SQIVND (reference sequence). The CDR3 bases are TGTGCCAGTACCCAGAGCAATCAGCCCCAGCATTTT. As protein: CASTQSNQPQHF.

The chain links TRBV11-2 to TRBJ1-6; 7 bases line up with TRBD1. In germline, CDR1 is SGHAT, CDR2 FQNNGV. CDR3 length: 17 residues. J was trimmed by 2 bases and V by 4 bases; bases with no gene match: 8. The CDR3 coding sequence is TGTGCCAGCAGCTCTCCTACAGGGGATACCTATAATTCACCCCTCCACTTT. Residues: CASSSPTGDTYNSPLHF. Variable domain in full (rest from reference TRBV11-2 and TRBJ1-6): EAGVAQSPRYKIIEKRQSVAFWCNPISGHATLYWYQQILGQGPKLLIQFQNNGVVDDSQLPKDRFSAERLKGVDSTLKIQPAKLEDSAVYLCASSSPTGDTYNSPLHFGNGTRLTVT.

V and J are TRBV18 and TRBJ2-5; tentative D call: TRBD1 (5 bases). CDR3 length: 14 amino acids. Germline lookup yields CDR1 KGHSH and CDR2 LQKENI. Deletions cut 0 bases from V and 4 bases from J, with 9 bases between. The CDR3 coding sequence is TGTGCCAGCTCACCACCGGACATGGGAGAGACCCAGTACTTC. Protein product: CASSPPDMGETQYF.

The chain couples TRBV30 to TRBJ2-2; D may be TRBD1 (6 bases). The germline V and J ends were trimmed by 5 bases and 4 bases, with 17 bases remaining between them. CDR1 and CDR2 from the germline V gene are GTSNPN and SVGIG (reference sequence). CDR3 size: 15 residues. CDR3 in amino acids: CAWERGQIVTGELFF. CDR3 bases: TGTGCCTGGGAGAGAGGACAGATAGTCACCGGGGAGCTGTTTTTT.

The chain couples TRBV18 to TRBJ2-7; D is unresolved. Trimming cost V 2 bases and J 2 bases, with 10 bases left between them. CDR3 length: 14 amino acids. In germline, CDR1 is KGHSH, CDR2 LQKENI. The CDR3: CASSPGSPTYEQYV. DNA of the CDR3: TGTGCCAGCTCACCAGGCTCTCCAACCTACGAGCAGTACGTC.

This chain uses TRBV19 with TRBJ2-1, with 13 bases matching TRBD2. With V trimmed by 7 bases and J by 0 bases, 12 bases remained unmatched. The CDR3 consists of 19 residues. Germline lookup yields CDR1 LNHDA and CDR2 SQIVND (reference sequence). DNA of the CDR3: TGTGCCAGTATCGTATCCGGACTAGCGGGAGAGCACTCCTACAATGAGCAGTTCTTC. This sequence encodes CASIVSGLAGEHSYNEQFF.

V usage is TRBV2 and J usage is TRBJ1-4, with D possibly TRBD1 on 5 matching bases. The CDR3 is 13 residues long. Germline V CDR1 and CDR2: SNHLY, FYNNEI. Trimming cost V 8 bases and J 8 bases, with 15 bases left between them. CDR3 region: CASLPGPREKLFF. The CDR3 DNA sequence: TGTGCCAGCCTCCCGGGGCCGAGGGAAAAACTGTTTTTT. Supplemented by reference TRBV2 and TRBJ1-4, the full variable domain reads EPEVTQTPSHQVTQMGQEVILRCVPISNHLYFYWYRQILGQKVEFLVSFYNNEISEKSEIFDDQFSVERPDGSNFTLKIRSTKLEDSAMYFCASLPGPREKLFFGSGTQLSVL.

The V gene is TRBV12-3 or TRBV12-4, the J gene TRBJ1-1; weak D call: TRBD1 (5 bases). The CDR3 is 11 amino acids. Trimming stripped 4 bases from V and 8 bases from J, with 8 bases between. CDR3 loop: CASSWWGEAFF. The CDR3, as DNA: TGTGCCAGCAGTTGGTGGGGGGAAGCTTTCTTT.

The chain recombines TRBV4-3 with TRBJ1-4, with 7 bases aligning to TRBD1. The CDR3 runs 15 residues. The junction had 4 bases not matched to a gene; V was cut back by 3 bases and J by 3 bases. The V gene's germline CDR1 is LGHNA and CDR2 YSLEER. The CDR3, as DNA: TGCGCCAGCAGCCACAACAGGGGTGCTAATGAAAAACTGTTTTTT. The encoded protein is CASSHNRGANEKLFF.

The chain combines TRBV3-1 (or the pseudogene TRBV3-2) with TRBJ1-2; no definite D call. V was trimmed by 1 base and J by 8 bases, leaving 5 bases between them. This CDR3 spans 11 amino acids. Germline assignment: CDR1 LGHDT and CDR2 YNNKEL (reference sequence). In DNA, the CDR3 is TGTGCCAGCAGCCAAGGAAAGGGCTACACCTTC. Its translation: CASSQGKGYTF.

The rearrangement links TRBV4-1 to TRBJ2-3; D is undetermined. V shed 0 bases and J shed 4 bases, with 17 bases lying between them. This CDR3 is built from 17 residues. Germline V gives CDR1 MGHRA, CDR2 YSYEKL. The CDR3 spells CASSQEVATAPADTQYF. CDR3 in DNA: TGCGCCAGCAGCCAAGAGGTGGCGACGGCCCCCGCAGATACGCAGTATTTT.

The CDR3 DNA sequence: TGCGCCAGCAGCCAAGAATATCTTGGGGTTCGAAACACCGGGGAGCTGTTTTTT. Translated: CASSQEYLGVRNTGELFF. The chain joins TRBV4-3 to TRBJ2-2, with D hard to call. This CDR3 has 18 amino acids. V lost 0 bases and J lost 2, with 16 bases in between. The V gene's germline CDR1 is LGHNA and CDR2 YSLEER.

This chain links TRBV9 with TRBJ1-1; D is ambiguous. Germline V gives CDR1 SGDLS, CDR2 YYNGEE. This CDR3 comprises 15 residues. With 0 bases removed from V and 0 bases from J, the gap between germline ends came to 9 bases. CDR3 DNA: TGTGCCAGCAGCGTAGGGGGATATATGAACACTGAAGCTTTCTTT. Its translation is CASSVGGYMNTEAFF.

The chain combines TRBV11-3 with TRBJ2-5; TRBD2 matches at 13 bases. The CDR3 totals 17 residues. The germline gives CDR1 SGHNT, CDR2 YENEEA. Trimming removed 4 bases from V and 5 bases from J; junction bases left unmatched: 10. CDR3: CASSSRTSGRGGETQYF. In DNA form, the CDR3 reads TGTGCCAGCAGCTCGCGGACTAGCGGGAGAGGTGGGGAGACCCAGTACTTC.

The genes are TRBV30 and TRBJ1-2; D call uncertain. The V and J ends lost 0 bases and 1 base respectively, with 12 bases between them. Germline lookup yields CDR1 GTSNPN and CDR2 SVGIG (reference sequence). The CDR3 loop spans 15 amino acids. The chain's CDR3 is CAWSVLGVLNYGYTF. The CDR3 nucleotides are TGTGCCTGGAGTGTACTAGGTGTCCTTAACTATGGCTACACCTTC.

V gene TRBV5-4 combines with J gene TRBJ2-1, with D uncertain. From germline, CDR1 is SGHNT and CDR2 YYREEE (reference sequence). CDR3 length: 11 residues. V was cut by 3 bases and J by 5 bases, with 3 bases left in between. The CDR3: CASSSDNEQFF. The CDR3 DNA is TGTGCCAGCAGCTCGGACAATGAGCAGTTCTTC.

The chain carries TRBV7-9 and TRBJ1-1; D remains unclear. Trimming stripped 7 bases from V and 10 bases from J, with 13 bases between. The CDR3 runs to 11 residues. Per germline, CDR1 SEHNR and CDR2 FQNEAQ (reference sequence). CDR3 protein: CASTPDIAAFF. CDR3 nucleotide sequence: TGTGCCAGCACCCCCGACATTGCAGCTTTCTTT.